This TCR beta chain was observed in a study of beta chain features in type 1 diabetes. Findings and limits, study-wide: In every one of the four CD4+ subsets, TCRB CDR3s were moderately but significantly shorter in Type 1 diabetes patients.

Every isolated RNA sample was fully reverse transcribed, so sequencing captured expressed TCRB transcripts. Sequencing used immunoSEQ multiplex PCR; TCRdb keeps in-frame clones, though not all of them. The sample holds 600,000 to 700,000 clones, approximately 13% seen once. CDR3 length equals 14 residues. The germline V and J ends were trimmed by 6 bases and 4 bases, with 14 bases remaining between them. Germline V gene lookup returns CDR1 MNHNS and CDR2 SASEGT. This clone came up a few times. The antigen is undetermined. The genes are TRBV6-1 and TRBJ2-3; D tentatively reads TRBD1 or TRBD2 (5 bases each). The receptor's source is a man younger than 40 with type 1 diabetes. The specimen was naive CD4+ T cells from blood. The DNA for the CDR3 is TGTGCCAGCAGACGGACCGGGACGGCAGATACGCAGTATTTT. Translating gives CASRRTGTADTQYF.